This TCR beta chain was retrieved from a study of beta chain features in type 1 diabetes. Reverse transcription of all isolated RNA meant that expressed TCRB transcripts were sequenced. The method was immunoSEQ multiplex PCR; TCRdb's version includes in-frame clones alone and lacks a portion of them. The sample lists some 410,000 clones; roughly 14% were seen once. This clone was counted only a few times. Each sorted fraction was over 95% pure. The CDR3 sequence is 14 residues long. Between the trimmed V and J ends, which lost 6 bases and 4 bases, there was a span of 15 bases. Germline V lookup: CDR1 MDHEN, CDR2 SYDVKM.

This chain joins TRBV28 and TRBJ2-5; a possible D gene is TRBD2 (7 bases). This sequence originates from a man aged 25-40 years in good health. Sequencing was carried out using naive CD4+ T cells from blood. The CDR3 DNA sequence: TGTGCCAGCAGAAGAACAGGGAGGGGAGAGACCCAGTACTTC. Its translation: CASRRTGRGETQYF.